This TCR beta chain was sequenced for a study of cytomegalovirus exposure and HLA in healthy donors. This clone was seen a single time. Use of 60 Vbeta and 13 Jbeta primers characterized the PCR. Only in-frame clones appear in the TCRdb table, and some are missing; sequencing was by immunoSEQ multiplex PCR. The sample has nearly 200,000 clones, 77% seen once. The CDR3 extends over 15 amino acids. With V trimmed by 2 bases and J by 3 bases, 5 bases remained unmatched. Germline CDR1 is LNHDA and CDR2 is SQIVND (reference sequence). This sequence joins TRBV19 and TRBJ2-3; 7 nucleotides line up with TRBD2. The origin of this receptor is a woman aged 30 to 39 in good health and CMV-seropositive. Sequencing was done on a sample of PBMCs. CDR3 sequence: CASSISSGITDTQYF. Here the CDR3 DNA reads TGTGCCAGTAGTATATCTAGCGGAATAACAGATACGCAGTATTTT.